This T cell receptor (beta chain) was identified during a study of graft-versus-host responses after intestinal transplantation. Germline CDR1 SEHNR, CDR2 FQNEAQ (reference sequence). This CDR3 has 12 amino acids. V was shortened by 5 bases and J by 8 bases, with 12 bases between the two germline ends. For this clone: Antigen unknown.

The assay was immunoSEQ multiplex PCR, and TCRdb's table has in-frame clones only and misses some. The table shows tens of thousands of clones, with 85% to 95% occurring only once. This sequence was found in a human donor who received an intestinal transplant. This chain joins TRBV7-9 and TRBJ1-1; D is uncertain. Specimen: unstimulated CD8+ T cells sorted from spleen or lymph node cells, collected before intestinal transplant. The CDR3 protein is CASSPTGLEAFF. DNA for the CDR3: TGTGCCAGCAGCCCCACCGGGCTCGAAGCTTTCTTT.